This T cell receptor (beta chain) was documented in a study of tumor-infiltrating lymphocytes in primary liver carcinoma. On the study more broadly: The patients included men and women who were aged 30 to 69 years. There were roughly 3.65 to 7.5 million productive TCRbeta reads per sample, a yield similar across tissue types.

This clonotype was found once. Mismatch with germline at one junction end may stem from a read error. The germline gives CDR1 MNHGY, CDR2 SAAAGT. CDR3 length: 18 residues. The authors made TCR beta cDNA from around 500 ng total RNA with a constant-region primer. For TCR beta, libraries were produced by three nested multiplex PCR rounds using slightly modified ARM-PCR. Both of the initial two PCR rounds ran for approximately 10 cycles and employed TRBV1-TRBV30 forward primers alongside a C-beta reverse primer. One entry per CDR3 protein results from TCRdb running MiXCR on the multiplex PCR reads. This table holds about 320,000 distinct CDR3 sequences, roughly 60% found once. Germline DNA was also extracted, while the blood RNA originated from unsorted whole blood. Patients in the cohort were treatment-naive and living with chronic HBV infection.

The chain couples TRBV6-8 to TRBJ2-1; TRBD2 matches at 7 bases. Sequenced sample: peripheral blood. This receptor was taken from a woman aged 25 to 39 with primary liver carcinoma and hepatitis B virus infection. CDR3 DNA: TGTGCCACCAGAATACGGGACTACACATTGAGCTCCTACAGTGAGCAGTTCTTC. Translated: CATRIRDYTLSSYSEQFF.